The present entry profiles one TCR beta chain with its context. The antigen it binds to is not known. The sample holds no much larger clone one base away, and base qualities are not on file. The trial excluded patients who had a history of autoimmune disease or were on systemic immunosuppression. In every dose cohort, peripheral blood was drawn for TCR sequencing at baseline, cycle 4 day 1, and cycle 7 day 1. Samples were obtained from an open-label, multicenter, first-in-human phase I dose-escalation trial of ivuxolimab. The trial enrolled adults with locally advanced or metastatic head and neck squamous cell, hepatocellular, melanoma or renal cell carcinoma. Before TCR sequencing, CD4+ T cells and CD8+ T cells from peripheral blood were sorted into separate populations. These data originate in a study of OX40 agonist ivuxolimab in advanced cancers. Broadly, across the study: Ivuxolimab, which targeted the costimulatory receptor OX40 (CD134), was an agonistic, fully human IgG2 monoclonal antibody. Intravenous ivuxolimab was administered to patients every 2 weeks at six dose levels: 0.01, 0.1, 0.3, 1.5, 3 and 10 mg/kg. Among the 50 to 55 dose-escalation patients, about 20 had hepatocellular carcinoma, 15 or so melanoma, 9 renal cell carcinoma and 9 head and neck cancer. The dose-escalation cohort was approximately 83% male with a mean age of approximately 60 years, ranging from about 23 to 85. Patients were allowed to have had prior anti-PD-1, anti-PD-L1 or anti-CTLA-4 therapy, and roughly two fifths of the dose-escalation patients had been treated with checkpoint inhibitors. Partial responses occurred in three dose-escalation patients: two with cutaneous melanoma and one with hepatocellular carcinoma. The purpose of peripheral TCRbeta sequencing was to test whether ivuxolimab changed TCR sequence diversity and led to clonal T-cell expansion. The paper reports the monotherapy dose-escalation portion (N of about 51 patients) of the phase I ivuxolimab trial. Broad study findings and their caveats: Low levels of normalized T-cell clonal expansion were also seen in some patients who did not respond. After ivuxolimab, more expanded clones were found on average in CD8+ T cells than in CD4+ T cells. Clonal expansion of both CD4+ and CD8+ blood T cells was observed from baseline to week 6 at doses 0.1 to 3.0 mg/kg. In the 0.1-3.0 mg/kg groups, partial responders were among the patients with the lowest normalized peripheral clonal expansion, particularly in CD8+ T cells. The antigen specificity of the peripheral T cells that underwent clonal expansion was not determined.

For sequencing of the TCRbeta CDR3 region, genomic DNA was extracted from the sorted cells. TCRbeta CDR3 regions were sequenced using the immunoSEQ Assay. TCRdb obtained this table from immuneACCESS and retained in-frame rearrangements with V and J assigned. These tables miss some clones; where compared with another copy, unresolved V genes account for less than half of the shortfall, and the remainder is unexplained. The sample table holds 60,000 to 65,000 clones, of which just under 85% were seen once. Roughly 9.2% of the sample is taken by the ten largest. The sequence derives from an adult with an advanced solid tumor such as melanoma, head and neck, liver or kidney cancer. The source material was CD4+ or CD8+ T cells sorted from blood, sampled in a trial of the OX40 agonist ivuxolimab.

The CDR3 in this case is CASSYLADEQYF. The nucleotide sequence reads TGTGCCAGCAGTTACCTAGCAGATGAGCAGTACTTC. The V and J genes are TRBV6-6 and TRBJ2-7; the best D guess is TRBD2, with 5 bases matching. The germline V gene (reference sequence) specifies MNHNY as CDR1 and SVGAGI as CDR2. From the cysteine up to the phenylalanine, the CDR3 has a length of 12 residues. Only the CDR3 DNA stays, 36 bases, in frame from base 1. Trimming costs V 2 bases and J 7 bases, and their ends lie 9 bases apart.